The 21 T cell receptor beta chains given below trace back to one sample, sequenced in a study of blood T cell repertoires in COVID-19. Measured with immunoSEQ multiplex PCR; TCRdb has only the in-frame clones, and not every one. The sample consists of 150,000 to 160,000 clones, over 65% of them appearing once. Sequenced: peripheral blood. These receptors originate from a man of 80 years or more with acute or convalescent COVID-19.

The chain recombines TRBV11-3 with TRBJ2-5, with 10 positions matching TRBD2. J gave up 3 bases and V 6 bases, and 4 bases lay outside the gene matches. The CDR3 loop spans 14 amino acids. Germline loops: CDR1 SGHNT, CDR2 YENEEA. As DNA, the CDR3 is TGTGCCAGCAGGGGAGGACTAGCGGAAGAGACCCAGTACTTC. Translating it yields CASRGGLAEETQYF.

In its sample, this clone was seen once. The chain is built from TRBV4-1 and TRBJ1-3; D not certain. Germline CDR1 MGHRA, CDR2 YSYEKL. CDR3 length: 16 residues. V was pared by 0 bases and J by 0 bases, with 9 bases between. The CDR3 protein is CASSQERVSSGNTIYF. In DNA form, the CDR3 reads TGCGCCAGCAGCCAAGAACGGGTTAGCTCTGGAAACACCATATATTTT.

V usage is TRBV6-5 and J usage is TRBJ1-1; 7 bases map to TRBD1. CDR1 and CDR2 from the germline V gene are MNHEY and SVGAGI. The CDR3 has 15 amino acids. With 6 bases clipped from V and 1 base from J, the junction kept 8 bases outside the gene matches. The CDR3 region is CASSDPGQTNTEAFF. DNA of the CDR3: TGTGCCAGCAGCGACCCGGGACAGACGAACACTGAAGCTTTCTTT.

The CDR3: CATSDRWDRRDEKLFF. DNA for the CDR3: TGTGCCACCAGTGATCGATGGGACAGGCGAGACGAAAAACTGTTTTTT. The rearrangement links TRBV24-1 to TRBJ1-4, with 8 nucleotides matching TRBD1. Unmatched junction bases numbered 10, after V lost 3 bases and J lost 8 bases. Germline V CDR1 and CDR2: KGHDR, SFDVKD. The CDR3 spans 16 residues.

This clone has more than one count but fewer than ten. The chain uses TRBV7-8 and TRBJ2-1, with 9 bases aligning to TRBD1. The CDR3 has 15 amino acids. V lost 4 bases and J lost 6; bases outside the gene matches: 7. Per the germline V gene, CDR1 is SGHVS and CDR2 is FQNEAQ. The DNA of the CDR3 is TGTGCCAGCAGCTCTGGACAGGGGACGGGCAATGAGCAGTTCTTC. It encodes CASSSGQGTGNEQFF. Variable domain in full (rest from reference TRBV7-8 and TRBJ2-1): GAGVSQSPRYKVAKRGQDVALRCDPISGHVSLFWYQQALGQGPEFLTYFQNEAQLDKSGLPSDRFFAERPEGSVSTLKIQRTQQEDSAVYLCASSSGQGTGNEQFFGPGTRLTVL.

This CDR3 reads CAISASTSGVSYEQYV. In nucleotides, the CDR3 is TGTGCCATCAGTGCCTCTACTAGCGGGGTCTCCTACGAGCAGTACGTC. The V and J genes are TRBV10-3 and TRBJ2-7; 10 positions match TRBD2. There are 16 residues in the CDR3. Unmatched junction bases numbered 6, after V lost 4 bases and J lost 0 bases. Germline CDR1 is ENHRY and CDR2 is SYGVKD.

V and J are TRBV5-4 and TRBJ1-3; 8 nucleotides match TRBD1. The germline V gene has CDR1 SGHNT and CDR2 YYREEE (reference sequence). The CDR3 is made up of 16 amino acids. V gave up 2 bases and J gave up 3 bases; unmatched junction bases: 7. CDR3: CASSLGGRGLGNTIYF. The CDR3 nucleotides read TGTGCCAGCAGCTTAGGTGGCAGGGGGCTTGGAAACACCATATATTTT.

This clone was seen a few times. The V gene is TRBV3-1 (or the pseudogene TRBV3-2), the J gene TRBJ2-5; 9 bases fit TRBD2. The J segment lost 4 bases and the V segment lost 4 bases, leaving 7 bases of the junction unmatched. In germline, CDR1 is LGHDT, CDR2 YNNKEL (reference sequence). This CDR3 has 15 amino acids. The CDR3 nucleotides are TGTGCCAGCAGCCTACAGCGGGGGGAAGGAGAGACCCAGTACTTC. Translating it yields CASSLQRGEGETQYF.

The rearrangement uses TRBV29-1 and TRBJ1-6; unclear D gene. This CDR3 is built from 13 residues. Germline assignment: CDR1 SQVTM and CDR2 ANQGSEA. The CDR3 nucleotides are TGCTCCTGCACGGCAGGCAATAATTCACCCCTCCACTTT. It specifies CSCTAGNNSPLHF.

This clone was counted only a few times. The chain recombines TRBV5-5 with TRBJ1-6, with D possibly TRBD1 on 6 matching bases. V lost 4 bases, J lost 4 bases, and 15 bases lay in between. In germline, CDR1 is SGHKS, CDR2 YYEKEE (reference sequence). The CDR3 covers 16 residues. CDR3 sequence reads: CASSHYRQAYNSPLHF. Written as DNA, the CDR3 is TGTGCCAGCAGCCATTACCGACAGGCTTATAATTCACCCCTCCACTTT.

The rearrangement links TRBV5-1 to TRBJ2-5; D is possibly TRBD1 (5 bases). The CDR3 is 16 amino acids. V shed 0 bases and J shed 5 bases, with 17 bases lying between them. The germline CDR1 and CDR2 sequences are SGHRS and YFSETQ. CDR3 DNA sequence: TGCGCCAGCAGCTTGGCCGTTCAACCCAGGGCGGAGACCCAGTACTTC. The encoded protein is CASSLAVQPRAETQYF.

The chain links TRBV4-3 to TRBJ1-1, with D hard to call. V lost 10 bases to trimming and J lost 1 base, with 19 bases between them. The CDR3 totals 15 residues. In germline, CDR1 is LGHNA, CDR2 YSLEER. CDR3 DNA: TGCGCCACCAGGCAATCTACTCGGGGGAACACTGAAGCTTTCTTT. The encoded protein is CATRQSTRGNTEAFF.

V usage is TRBV9 and J usage is TRBJ2-3; no definite D call. Trimming cost V 3 bases and J 1 base, with 12 bases left between them. This CDR3 has 15 amino acids. From germline, CDR1 is SGDLS and CDR2 YYNGEE. The CDR3, as DNA: TGTGCCAGCAGCGCCGCCCCTCGGGGCACAGATACGCAGTATTTT. It is translated as CASSAAPRGTDTQYF.

This chain uses TRBV6-1 with TRBJ2-1, with 8 bases lining up with TRBD2. With V trimmed by 3 bases and J by 8 bases, 9 bases remained unmatched. Per germline, CDR1 MNHNS and CDR2 SASEGT. The CDR3 loop spans 15 amino acids. CDR3 in DNA: TGTGCCAGCAGTGAGTACGGGACTAGTGTAGATGAGCAGTTCTTC. It encodes CASSEYGTSVDEQFF.

This clone has just a few counts. V gene TRBV2 combines with J gene TRBJ2-3; 8 nucleotides align to TRBD2. The CDR3 is 15 amino acids. V gave up 2 bases and J gave up 4 bases; unmatched junction bases: 5. Germline loops: CDR1 SNHLY, CDR2 FYNNEI. The CDR3 DNA reads TGTGCCAGCAGTGAATCGGGACTAGATGCAGATACGCAGTATTTT. Amino acid sequence: CASSESGLDADTQYF.

This clone occurred once. The chain couples TRBV6-5 to TRBJ1-6, with 7 bases identical to TRBD1. CDR3 length: 12 amino acids. The J segment lost 10 bases and the V segment lost 8 bases, leaving 5 bases of the junction unmatched. Germline lookup yields CDR1 MNHEY and CDR2 SVGAGI. CDR3 sequence (DNA): TGTGCCAGCGCGCAGACAGGGTCACCCCTCCACTTT. This codes for CASAQTGSPLHF.

The J gene is TRBJ2-1, the V gene TRBV5-1; 10 nucleotides agree with TRBD2. V shed 0 bases and J 0 bases; nucleotides not matched to a gene: 6. The germline V gene encodes CDR1 SGHRS and CDR2 YFSETQ. The CDR3 has 18 residues. The CDR3 loop reads CASSLDLAGARSYNEQFF. CDR3 coding DNA: TGCGCCAGCAGCTTGGATCTAGCGGGGGCACGCTCCTACAATGAGCAGTTCTTC.

The chain carries TRBV7-2 and TRBJ2-2; D ambiguous. The length of the CDR3 is 15 residues. Trimming removed 1 base at V and 0 bases at J, with 6 bases between. Germline loops: CDR1 SGHTA, CDR2 FQGNSA. The CDR3 DNA is TGTGCCAGCAGCTTAGGGCAGACGAACACCGGGGAGCTGTTTTTT. Protein product: CASSLGQTNTGELFF.

The chain couples TRBV15 to TRBJ2-3, with 11 nucleotides matching TRBD2. The germline V gene encodes CDR1 LNHNV and CDR2 YYDKDF (reference sequence). There are 14 residues in the CDR3. J gave up 9 bases and V 3 bases, and 5 bases lay outside the gene matches. CDR3 coding DNA: TGTGCCACCAGCAGTGACACTAGCGGGGGAACGCAGTATTTT. Encoded protein: CATSSDTSGGTQYF.

This clone appeared many times. The chain recombines TRBV9 with TRBJ2-3; 10 bases match TRBD2. This CDR3 is built from 17 residues. Germline V gives CDR1 SGDLS, CDR2 YYNGEE. The V and J ends lost 3 bases and 3 bases, in that order; junction bases with no gene match: 10. This chain's CDR3 is CASSALIAGGRTDTQYF. CDR3 DNA: TGTGCCAGCAGCGCCCTCATAGCGGGGGGTAGGACAGATACGCAGTATTTT.

The V gene is TRBV18, the J gene TRBJ1-5; 9 bases align to TRBD1. CDR3 length: 16 residues. J gave up 4 bases and V 3 bases, and 7 bases lay outside the gene matches. CDR1 is KGHSH and CDR2 is LQKENI in the germline V gene. The CDR3 protein is CASSPGTGTRNQPQHF. DNA for the CDR3: TGTGCCAGCTCACCTGGGACAGGGACACGAAATCAGCCCCAGCATTTT.